The clone carrying this T cell receptor beta chain was seen a handful of times. Antigen unknown. The treatment is: roughly ten-day PBMC culture with coronavirus spike peptide pools or control peptides (ViraFEST assay). The CDR3 spans 15 residues. V was clipped by 0 bases and J by 4 bases, with 12 bases between them. Germline V gene lookup returns CDR1 MNHEY and CDR2 SVGAGI. Scientists ran DNA taken from cultured CD4+ T cells through the Oncomine TCR Beta short-read assay for sequencing. One entry per CDR3 protein results from TCRdb running MiXCR on the PCR reads. The sample includes 11,000 to 15,000 distinct CDR3 sequences, about 47% of them seen just once. The entry originates in a study of vaccination and CD4 T cells after COVID-19.

The chain carries TRBV6-5 and TRBJ1-2, with TRBD1 as a possible D gene (5 bases). Material: CD4+ T cells from blood, cultured in vitro. The source is a human donor who had recovered from COVID-19. The CDR3 is CASSYSGPLGYGYTF. CDR3 coding DNA: TGTGCCAGCAGTTACTCGGGACCACTTGGCTATGGCTACACCTTC.